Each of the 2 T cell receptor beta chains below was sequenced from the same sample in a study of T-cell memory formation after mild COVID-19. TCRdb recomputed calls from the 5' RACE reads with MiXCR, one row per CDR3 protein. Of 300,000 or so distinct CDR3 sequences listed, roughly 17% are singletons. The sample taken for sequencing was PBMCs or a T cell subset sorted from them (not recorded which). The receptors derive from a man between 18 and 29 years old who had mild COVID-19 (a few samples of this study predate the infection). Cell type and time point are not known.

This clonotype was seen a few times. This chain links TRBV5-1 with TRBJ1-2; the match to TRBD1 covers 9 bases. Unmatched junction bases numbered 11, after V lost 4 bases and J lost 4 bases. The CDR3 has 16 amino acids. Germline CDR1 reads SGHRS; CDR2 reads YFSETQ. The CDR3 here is CASSPGQDRGVYGYTF. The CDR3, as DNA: TGCGCCAGCAGCCCCGGACAGGACAGGGGTGTCTATGGCTACACCTTC. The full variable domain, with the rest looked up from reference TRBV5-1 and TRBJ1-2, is KAGVTQTPRYLIKTRGQQVTLSCSPISGHRSVSWYQQTPGQGLQFLFEYFSETQRNKGNFPGRFSGRQFSNSRSEMNVSTLELGDSALYLCASSPGQDRGVYGYTFGSGTRLTVV.

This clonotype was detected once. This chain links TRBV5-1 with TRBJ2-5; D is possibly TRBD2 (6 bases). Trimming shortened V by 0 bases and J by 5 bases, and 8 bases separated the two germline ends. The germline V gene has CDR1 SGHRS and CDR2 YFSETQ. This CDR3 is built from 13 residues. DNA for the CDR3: TGCGCCAGCAGCTTGGGCGGGATTGAGACCCAGTACTTC. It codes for CASSLGGIETQYF.